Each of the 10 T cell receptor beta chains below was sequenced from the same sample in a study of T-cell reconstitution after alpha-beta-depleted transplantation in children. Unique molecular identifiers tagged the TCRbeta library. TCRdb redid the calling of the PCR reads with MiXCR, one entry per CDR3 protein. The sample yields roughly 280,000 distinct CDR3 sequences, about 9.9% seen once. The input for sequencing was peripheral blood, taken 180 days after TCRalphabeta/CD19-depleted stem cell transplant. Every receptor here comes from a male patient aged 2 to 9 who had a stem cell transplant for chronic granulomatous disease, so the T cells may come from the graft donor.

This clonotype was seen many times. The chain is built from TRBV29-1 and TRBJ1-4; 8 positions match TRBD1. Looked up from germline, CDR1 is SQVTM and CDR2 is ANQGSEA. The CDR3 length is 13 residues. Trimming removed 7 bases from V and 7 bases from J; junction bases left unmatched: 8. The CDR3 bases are TGCAGCGCCGGACAGGGAGGGGGTGAAAAACTGTTTTTT. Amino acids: CSAGQGGGEKLFF.

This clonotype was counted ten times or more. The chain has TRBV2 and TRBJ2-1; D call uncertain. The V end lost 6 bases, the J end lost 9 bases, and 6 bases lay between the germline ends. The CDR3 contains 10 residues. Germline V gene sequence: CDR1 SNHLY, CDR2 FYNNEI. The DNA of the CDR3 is TGTGCCAGCAGGGATCGTGAGCAGTTCTTC. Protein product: CASRDREQFF.

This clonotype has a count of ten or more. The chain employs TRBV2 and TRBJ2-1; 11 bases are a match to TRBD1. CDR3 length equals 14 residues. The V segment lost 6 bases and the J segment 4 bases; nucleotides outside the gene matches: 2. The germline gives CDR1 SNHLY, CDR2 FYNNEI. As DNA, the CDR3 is TGTGCCAGCAGGGGACAGGGGGGTTACAATGAGCAGTTCTTC. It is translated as CASRGQGGYNEQFF.

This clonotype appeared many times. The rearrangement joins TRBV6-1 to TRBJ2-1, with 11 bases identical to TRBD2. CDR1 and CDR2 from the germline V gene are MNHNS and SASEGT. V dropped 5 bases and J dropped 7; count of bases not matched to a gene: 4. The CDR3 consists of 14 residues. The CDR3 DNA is TGTGCCAGCAGTCGTAGCGGGAGGGCGAATGAGCAGTTCTTC. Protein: CASSRSGRANEQFF.

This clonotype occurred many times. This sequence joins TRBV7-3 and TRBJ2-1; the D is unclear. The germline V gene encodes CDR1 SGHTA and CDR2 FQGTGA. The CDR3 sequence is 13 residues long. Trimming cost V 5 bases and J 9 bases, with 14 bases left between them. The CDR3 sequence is CASSQIADGEQFF. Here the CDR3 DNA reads TGTGCCAGCAGCCAAATAGCTGACGGTGAGCAGTTCTTC.

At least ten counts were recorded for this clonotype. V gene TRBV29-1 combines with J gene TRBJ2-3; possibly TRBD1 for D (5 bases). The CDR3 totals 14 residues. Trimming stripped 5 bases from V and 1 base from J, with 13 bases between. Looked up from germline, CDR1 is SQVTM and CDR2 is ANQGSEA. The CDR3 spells CSVLRGWGTDTQYF. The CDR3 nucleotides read TGCAGCGTTCTTAGGGGTTGGGGCACAGATACGCAGTATTTT.

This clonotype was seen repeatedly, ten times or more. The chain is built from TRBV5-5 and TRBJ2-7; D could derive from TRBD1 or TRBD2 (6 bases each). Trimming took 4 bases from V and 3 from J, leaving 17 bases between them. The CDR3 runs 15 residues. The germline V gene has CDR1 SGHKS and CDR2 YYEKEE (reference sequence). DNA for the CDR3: TGTGCCAGCAGCCACAGGGCCGGGGGTAACTACGAGCAGTACTTC. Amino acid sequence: CASSHRAGGNYEQYF.

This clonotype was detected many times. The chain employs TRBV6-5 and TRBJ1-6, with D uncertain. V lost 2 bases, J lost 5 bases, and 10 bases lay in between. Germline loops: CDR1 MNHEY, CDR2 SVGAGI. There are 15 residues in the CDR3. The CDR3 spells CASSYAGINNSPLHF. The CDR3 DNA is TGTGCCAGCAGTTACGCGGGAATCAATAATTCACCCCTCCACTTT.

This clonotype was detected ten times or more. CDR3: CAWSPDRGNFGTEAFF. The CDR3 nucleotides read TGTGCCTGGAGTCCAGACAGGGGAAATTTTGGCACTGAAGCTTTCTTT. The chain links TRBV30 to TRBJ1-1; 8 nucleotides align to TRBD1. The CDR3 is 16 amino acids. Per germline, CDR1 GTSNPN and CDR2 SVGIG (reference sequence). V was pared by 2 bases and J by 4 bases, with 12 bases of the junction left unmatched.

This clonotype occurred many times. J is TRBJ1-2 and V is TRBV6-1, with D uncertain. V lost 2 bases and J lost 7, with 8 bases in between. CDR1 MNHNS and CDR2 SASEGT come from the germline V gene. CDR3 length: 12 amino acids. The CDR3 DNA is TGTGCCAGCAGTGAACCCCGGCGTGGCTACACCTTC. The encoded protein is CASSEPRRGYTF.